The T cell receptor beta chain described here comes from a study of shared clonotypes between healthy human individuals. Cells designated naive CD8 were CD45RO-negative and were positively selected for CCR7, with terminally differentiated effector memory CD45RA+ cells excluded. Only Caucasian adults living in Nashville, Tennessee served as donors. As concerns this clone: Its target is not known.

Profiled with immunoSEQ multiplex PCR; TCRdb holds only in-frame clones, not every one. The sample records more than 2 million clones, just under 95% being singletons. There are 14 residues in the CDR3. V trimming: 2 bases; J trimming: 6 bases; junction bases outside the gene matches: 8. Per germline, CDR1 GTSNPN and CDR2 SVGIG (reference sequence). Study results and limitations: The low donor count limited represented genetic and exposure-history diversity.

The gene calls are TRBV30 and TRBJ2-7; 9 positions agree with TRBD2. The receptor comes from a man aged 18 to 30 in good health. Sequencing was carried out using naive CD8+ T cells sorted from blood. The CDR3 coding sequence is TGTGCCTGGAGTAGGATAGCGGGAGAGTTCGAGCAGTACTTC. It codes for CAWSRIAGEFEQYF.